Shown below are 18 T cell receptor beta chains from a single sample sequenced in a study of blood T cell repertoires in COVID-19. Generated by immunoSEQ multiplex PCR, the TCRdb table keeps only in-frame clones and is missing some. The sample holds about 100,000 clones, about 90% seen once. The sample comprised peripheral blood. The source is a human donor with active COVID-19. The donor label of this sample is uncertain.

V gene TRBV7-9 combines with J gene TRBJ2-3, with 8 bases identical to TRBD2. V shed 5 bases and J 3 bases; nucleotides not matched to a gene: 7. Germline loops: CDR1 SEHNR, CDR2 FQNEAQ (reference sequence). CDR3 length: 15 amino acids. Here the CDR3 DNA reads TGTGCCAGCAGCCTCCCGGCGGGGGGAACAGATACGCAGTATTTT. This codes for CASSLPAGGTDTQYF.

This chain joins TRBV5-1 and TRBJ1-6; maybe TRBD1 (5 bases). Germline CDR1 SGHRS, CDR2 YFSETQ. V lost 4 bases, J lost 0 bases, and 11 bases lay in between. This CDR3 contains 16 residues. DNA of the CDR3: TGCGCCAGCAGCACGGGACTGAACTCCTATAATTCACCCCTCCACTTT. It codes for CASSTGLNSYNSPLHF.

This clone appeared a single time. This sequence joins TRBV29-1 and TRBJ2-5; TRBD2 might be the D (7 bases). The CDR3 is 16 residues long. Germline CDR1 is SQVTM and CDR2 is ANQGSEA. The V and J ends lost 0 bases and 4 bases respectively, with 18 bases between them. The CDR3 sequence is CSVEDFLGGQRETQYF. The CDR3 coding sequence is TGCAGCGTTGAAGACTTTTTGGGGGGGCAGAGAGAGACCCAGTACTTC.

CDR3 residues: CASSYSDRGRGYGYTF. CDR3 coding DNA: TGTGCCAGCAGTTACTCGGACAGGGGGCGCGGCTATGGCTACACCTTC. This chain joins TRBV6-6 and TRBJ1-2; 11 bases align to TRBD1. The CDR3 covers 16 residues. The V gene end was trimmed by 0 bases and the J gene end by 4 bases; junction bases not matched to a gene: 4. Germline lookup yields CDR1 MNHNY and CDR2 SVGAGI (reference sequence).

The rearrangement uses TRBV11-2 and TRBJ1-1; a possible D gene is TRBD1 (6 bases). Germline-derived CDR1 and CDR2 are SGHAT and FQNNGV. The CDR3 extends over 15 amino acids. Between the trimmed V and J ends, which lost 3 bases and 1 base, there was a span of 12 bases. CDR3 in DNA: TGTGCCAGCAGCTTTGAGGGGACAACGAACACTGAAGCTTTCTTT. Its translation: CASSFEGTTNTEAFF.

V is TRBV18 and J is TRBJ1-3; TRBD1 matches at 9 bases. V gave up 1 base and J gave up 4 bases; unmatched junction bases: 8. CDR1 is KGHSH and CDR2 is LQKENI in the germline V gene. This CDR3 is 17 amino acids long. CDR3 in DNA: TGTGCCAGCTCACCACTCCCTGGGACAGGGATGGGAAACACCATATATTTT. Residues: CASSPLPGTGMGNTIYF. Supplemented by reference TRBV18 and TRBJ1-3, the full variable domain reads NAGVMQNPRHLVRRRGQEARLRCSPMKGHSHVYWYRQLPEEGLKFMVYLQKENIIDESGMPKERFSAEFPKEGPSILRIQQVVRGDSAAYFCASSPLPGTGMGNTIYFGEGSWLTVV.

The V and J genes are TRBV5-6 and TRBJ2-1, with D perhaps matching TRBD2 (5 bases). The germline CDR1 and CDR2 sequences are SGHDT and YYEEEE. Trimming took 2 bases from V and 0 from J, leaving 9 bases between them. The CDR3 is 15 residues long. As DNA, the CDR3 is TGTGCCAGCAGCTTTAGGGAGAGCTCCTACAATGAGCAGTTCTTC. It encodes CASSFRESSYNEQFF.

The chain is built from TRBV28 and TRBJ2-1; 10 bases are a match to TRBD2. In germline, CDR1 is MDHEN, CDR2 SYDVKM. This CDR3 contains 15 residues. V gave up 7 bases and J gave up 4 bases; unmatched junction bases: 7. The CDR3, as DNA: TGTGCCAGCACCCGGATAGCGGGGGGTTACAATGAGCAGTTCTTC. Amino acid sequence: CASTRIAGGYNEQFF.

The CDR3 nucleotides are TGTGCCAGCAGCTTAGAGAGCGGGACCCAGTACTTC. Its translation: CASSLESGTQYF. The chain joins TRBV7-9 to TRBJ2-5, with a weak D call TRBD2 (5 bases). The V gene's germline CDR1 is SEHNR and CDR2 FQNEAQ (reference sequence). This CDR3 spans 12 amino acids. The V gene lost 1 base and the J gene lost 7 bases, with 7 bases spanning the gap.

V usage is TRBV6-2 or TRBV6-3 and J usage is TRBJ2-3, with D maybe TRBD2 (7 bases). The V gene lost 3 bases and the J gene lost 0 bases, with 10 bases spanning the gap. The CDR3 has 15 amino acids. The germline gives CDR1 MNHEY, CDR2 SVGEGT. CDR3 amino acids: CASSYGGGSTDTQYF. The CDR3, as DNA: TGTGCCAGCAGTTATGGCGGGGGCAGCACAGATACGCAGTATTTT.

The V and J genes are TRBV6-6 and TRBJ2-1, with TRBD2 identical over 13 bases. Trimming cost V 6 bases and J 0 bases; bases outside gene matches: 5. Germline CDR1 MNHNY, CDR2 SVGAGI (reference sequence). The length of the CDR3 is 17 residues. The CDR3 loop reads CASSRLAGGSSYNEQFF. CDR3 nucleotides: TGTGCCAGCAGCCGACTAGCGGGGGGAAGCTCCTACAATGAGCAGTTCTTC.

The rearrangement uses TRBV9 and TRBJ2-7, with a possible D match to TRBD2 (6 bases). This CDR3 is built from 17 residues. Germline CDR1 is SGDLS and CDR2 is YYNGEE. The V gene lost 2 bases and the J gene lost 5 bases, with 23 bases spanning the gap. CDR3 sequence (DNA): TGTGCCAGCAGCGTCGAATCGGGACTGGCGGAACTACACGAGCAGTACTTC. Translation: CASSVESGLAELHEQYF.

The genes are TRBV6-5 and TRBJ2-7, with TRBD1 as a possible D gene (5 bases). Germline V gene lookup returns CDR1 MNHEY and CDR2 SVGAGI. Trimming removed 6 bases from V and 7 bases from J, with 16 bases in between. This CDR3 contains 13 residues. The CDR3 sequence is CASRDTYQAEQYF. The CDR3 bases are TGTGCCAGCAGGGACACATACCAAGCGGAGCAGTACTTC.

This chain uses TRBV6-2 or TRBV6-3 with TRBJ1-1; TRBD1 matches at 8 bases. The CDR3 loop spans 16 amino acids. V was clipped by 5 bases and J by 0 bases; unmatched bases: 8. CDR1 is MNHEY, CDR2 SVGEGT, per germline. CDR3 DNA: TGTGCCAGCAGTGCACGACAGGGGCCTTTGAACACTGAAGCTTTCTTT. Translated, it gives CASSARQGPLNTEAFF.

The V gene is TRBV2, the J gene TRBJ2-2; TRBD2 aligns across 14 bases. From germline, CDR1 is SNHLY and CDR2 FYNNEI. The CDR3 consists of 15 residues. The J segment lost 8 bases and the V segment lost 6 bases, leaving 5 bases of the junction unmatched. The CDR3 reads CASRGLAGDVGELFF. The CDR3 region has the DNA TGTGCCAGCAGGGGACTAGCGGGGGATGTGGGGGAGCTGTTTTTT.

This chain joins TRBV5-1 and TRBJ1-1, with D hard to call. Germline-derived CDR1 and CDR2 are SGHRS and YFSETQ. The CDR3 contains 15 residues. Trimming stripped 6 bases from V and 0 bases from J, with 15 bases between. This CDR3 is CASTVGVNMNTEAFF. The CDR3 bases are TGCGCCAGCACGGTGGGAGTCAATATGAACACTGAAGCTTTCTTT.

The chain joins TRBV27 to TRBJ1-6; 9 positions match TRBD1. CDR1 and CDR2 from the germline V gene are MNHEY and SMNVEV (reference sequence). The V segment lost 3 bases and the J segment 7 bases; nucleotides outside the gene matches: 1. The CDR3 extends over 14 amino acids. CDR3 nucleotide sequence: TGTGCCAGCAGTTTTGGGACAGGGAATTCACCCCTCCACTTT. Protein: CASSFGTGNSPLHF.

V gene TRBV3-1 (or the pseudogene TRBV3-2) combines with J gene TRBJ1-4; 11 bases match TRBD1. Trimming cost V 4 bases and J 9 bases; bases outside gene matches: 7. This CDR3 comprises 15 residues. CDR1 is LGHDT and CDR2 is YNNKEL in the germline V gene (reference sequence). CDR3 protein: CASSPGQGEGKKLFF. The CDR3 coding sequence is TGTGCCAGCAGCCCGGGACAGGGGGAGGGCAAAAAACTGTTTTTT.